One sample yielded the 26 T cell receptor beta chains listed below, sequenced in a study of OX40 agonist ivuxolimab in advanced cancers. Assay: immunoSEQ multiplex PCR; the TCRdb copy retains only in-frame clones and omits some. The repertoire holds about 94,000 clones, about 90% seen once, with 0.65% to 0.85% in the top ten. The sample in question was CD4+ or CD8+ T cells sorted from blood, obtained in a trial of the OX40 agonist ivuxolimab. These receptor sequences come from an adult with an advanced solid tumor such as melanoma, head and neck, liver or kidney cancer.

V usage is TRBV19 and J usage is TRBJ2-1; a possible D gene is TRBD2 (6 bases). The CDR3 runs 14 residues. With 7 bases removed from V and 10 bases from J, the gap between germline ends came to 20 bases. Per germline, CDR1 LNHDA and CDR2 SQIVND (reference sequence). CDR3 residues: CASTGPGDSEEQFF. In nucleotides, the CDR3 is TGTGCCAGTACCGGCCCGGGGGACTCCGAGGAGCAGTTCTTC.

The chain employs TRBV4-1 and TRBJ2-5, with 8 bases identical to TRBD2. CDR3 length equals 16 residues. Germline CDR1 MGHRA, CDR2 YSYEKL. Unmatched junction bases numbered 13, after V lost 5 bases and J lost 5 bases. The CDR3, as DNA: TGCGCCAGCAGCTCCGCCGGGCGGGAGGAGGGGGAGACCCAGTACTTC. This codes for CASSSAGREEGETQYF.

This chain connects TRBV4-2 to TRBJ1-2, with D maybe TRBD1 (6 bases). The CDR3 has 16 amino acids. The germline gives CDR1 LGHNA, CDR2 YNFKEQ. V dropped 0 bases and J dropped 6 bases, with 17 bases sitting between them. The CDR3 spells CASSQDRGGGWHGYTF. The CDR3 DNA is TGTGCCAGCAGCCAAGATAGGGGGGGCGGATGGCATGGCTACACCTTC.

CDR3 bases: TGCGCCAGCAGCTTGGAAGGGTACTATGGCTACACCTTC. Translation gives CASSLEGYYGYTF. The chain employs TRBV5-1 and TRBJ1-2, with D unresolved. Trimming pared 0 bases from V and 3 bases from J, leaving 6 bases between. The length of the CDR3 is 13 residues. The germline V gene encodes CDR1 SGHRS and CDR2 YFSETQ. Combining the CDR3 with reference TRBV5-1 and TRBJ1-2 gives the whole variable domain KAGVTQTPRYLIKTRGQQVTLSCSPISGHRSVSWYQQTPGQGLQFLFEYFSETQRNKGNFPGRFSGRQFSNSRSEMNVSTLELGDSALYLCASSLEGYYGYTFGSGTRLTVV.

Only a few counts were recorded for this clone. This sequence joins TRBV19 and TRBJ1-2; D is unclear. The V end was cut by 7 bases, the J end by 4 bases, with 16 bases between. This CDR3 has 14 residues. Germline CDR1 is LNHDA and CDR2 is SQIVND (reference sequence). The CDR3 loop reads CASIPGGMSYGYTF. Written as DNA, the CDR3 is TGTGCCAGTATCCCCGGAGGGATGAGCTATGGCTACACCTTC.

The CDR3 nucleotides are TGTGCCAGCAGCTGGGACAGAACTCTCACTGAAGCTTTCTTT. Its translation is CASSWDRTLTEAFF. The chain couples TRBV2 to TRBJ1-1, with 7 bases fitting TRBD1. Germline V gene data show CDR1 as SNHLY and CDR2 as FYNNEI. After removal of 6 bases from V and 4 bases from J, the junction contained 8 bases not matched to a gene. The CDR3 extends over 14 amino acids.

The chain recombines TRBV6-5 with TRBJ1-2, with TRBD1 matching 12 bases. J gave up 7 bases and V 6 bases, and 9 bases lay outside the gene matches. The CDR3 is 15 amino acids. Germline V lookup: CDR1 MNHEY, CDR2 SVGAGI. The CDR3 sequence is CASRLPGQGAGGYTF. Here the CDR3 DNA reads TGTGCCAGCAGACTCCCGGGACAGGGGGCCGGTGGCTACACCTTC.

This clone has just one count. This chain uses TRBV5-1 with TRBJ2-2; a weak D match, TRBD2 (5 bases). This CDR3 region has 16 residues. The V end lost 2 bases, the J end lost 2 bases, and 13 bases lay between the germline ends. Germline CDR1 reads SGHRS; CDR2 reads YFSETQ. CDR3 residues: CASSLEASYNTGELFF. CDR3 nucleotides: TGCGCCAGCAGCTTAGAAGCTAGCTATAACACCGGGGAGCTGTTTTTT.

This CDR3 is CASSEGQGAGYGYTF. CDR3 bases: TGCGCCAGCAGCGAGGGACAGGGGGCGGGCTATGGCTACACCTTC. The chain couples TRBV5-1 to TRBJ1-2, with 12 bases aligning to TRBD1. The germline V gene encodes CDR1 SGHRS and CDR2 YFSETQ. This CDR3 is built from 15 residues. J lost 4 bases, V lost 4 bases, and 5 bases had no gene match.

The chain carries TRBV6-1 and TRBJ1-2; TRBD1 might be the D (5 bases). Germline values: CDR1 MNHNS, CDR2 SASEGT. The CDR3 length is 12 residues. Trimming removed 7 bases at V and 5 bases at J, with 11 bases between. CDR3 sequence reads: CASNKGRYGYTF. As DNA, the CDR3 is TGTGCCAGCAACAAGGGGAGATATGGCTACACCTTC.

The sample holds one count of this clone. V gene TRBV4-1 combines with J gene TRBJ2-1; no definite D call. V was trimmed by 2 bases and J by 4 bases, leaving 15 bases between them. Germline CDR1 reads MGHRA; CDR2 reads YSYEKL. The CDR3 consists of 16 residues. The CDR3 nucleotides are TGCGCCAGCAGCCAACCGAGGCTTGGCTTGTACAATGAGCAGTTCTTC. Amino acids: CASSQPRLGLYNEQFF.

The rearrangement joins TRBV4-3 to TRBJ1-2, with 7 bases that match TRBD1. Germline-derived CDR1 and CDR2 are LGHNA and YSLEER. V dropped 3 bases and J dropped 0; count of bases not matched to a gene: 7. The CDR3 loop spans 16 amino acids. DNA for the CDR3: TGCGCCAGCAGCCACTCGACAGGGAACCCTAACTATGGCTACACCTTC. It is translated as CASSHSTGNPNYGYTF.

This rearrangement joins TRBV7-2 to TRBJ2-3; 8 bases fit TRBD2. This CDR3 comprises 15 residues. Germline-derived CDR1 and CDR2 are SGHTA and FQGNSA. V shed 2 bases, J shed 1 base, and the junction held 2 bases outside the gene matches. The CDR3: CASSLSAGGTDTQYF. CDR3 in DNA: TGTGCCAGCAGCTTATCAGCGGGAGGCACAGATACGCAGTATTTT.

The CDR3, as DNA: TGTGCCAGCAGTTCCCAGCAGGGTGAAAACATTCAGTACTTC. Translation: CASSSQQGENIQYF. V gene TRBV6-1 combines with J gene TRBJ2-4, with a weak D call TRBD1 (5 bases). The CDR3 is 14 residues long. Trimming took off 5 bases at V and 5 bases at J, with 13 bases between the two ends. CDR1 MNHNS and CDR2 SASEGT come from the germline V gene.

The genes are TRBV11-2 and TRBJ2-5; D might be TRBD2 (5 bases). Trimming stripped 5 bases from V and 0 bases from J, with 13 bases between. This CDR3 is built from 15 residues. Germline CDR1 SGHAT, CDR2 FQNNGV. The CDR3 DNA sequence: TGTGCCAGCAGCCACGGACGGAGGTACCAAGAGACCCAGTACTTC. Protein: CASSHGRRYQETQYF.

The rearrangement joins TRBV2 to TRBJ2-3; weak D call: TRBD1 (6 bases). Germline values: CDR1 SNHLY, CDR2 FYNNEI. The V end lost 3 bases, the J end lost 3 bases, and 19 bases lay between the germline ends. CDR3 length: 17 residues. The CDR3 here is CASSDNRDTVRTDTQYF. CDR3 sequence (DNA): TGTGCCAGCAGTGATAACAGGGATACGGTTAGAACAGATACGCAGTATTTT.

This chain connects TRBV30 to TRBJ2-1, with a weak D call TRBD2 (6 bases). Trimming took off 2 bases at V and 0 bases at J, with 8 bases between the two ends. The CDR3 sequence is 14 residues long. Germline V gene lookup returns CDR1 GTSNPN and CDR2 SVGIG (reference sequence). The CDR3 DNA reads as TGTGCCTGGAGTCGGGACTTCTCCTACAATGAGCAGTTCTTC. Its translation is CAWSRDFSYNEQFF.

The CDR3 is CAISGNRGAGPNNEQFF. The CDR3 DNA is TGTGCCATCAGTGGGAACCGGGGGGCGGGACCCAACAATGAGCAGTTCTTC. The V gene is TRBV10-3, the J gene TRBJ2-1; D possibly corresponds to TRBD2 (7 bases). Trimming pared 4 bases from V and 5 bases from J, leaving 21 bases between. CDR1 and CDR2 (germline): ENHRY, SYGVKD. The CDR3 spans 17 residues.

This clone appeared a few times. The rearrangement links TRBV28 to TRBJ1-2; 8 bases agree with TRBD1. V lost 4 bases to trimming and J lost 5 bases; unmatched junction nucleotides: 3. The CDR3 is made up of 13 amino acids. Germline-derived CDR1 and CDR2 are MDHEN and SYDVKM. CDR3 residues: CASSYWTGYGYTF. The CDR3 DNA sequence: TGTGCCAGCAGTTATTGGACAGGGTATGGCTACACCTTC.

The V and J genes are TRBV7-8 and TRBJ1-3; no clear D. Germline CDR1 SGHVS, CDR2 FQNEAQ. The CDR3 spans 14 residues. V was trimmed by 3 bases and J by 3 bases, leaving 9 bases between them. The CDR3 nucleotides are TGTGCCAGCAGCTTTAGAGGAGTTGGAAACACCATATATTTT. Protein product: CASSFRGVGNTIYF.

This chain joins TRBV4-1 and TRBJ2-1, with 16 bases lining up with TRBD2. Germline V gives CDR1 MGHRA, CDR2 YSYEKL. Unmatched junction bases numbered 11, after V lost 1 base and J lost 5 bases. CDR3 length: 20 amino acids. CDR3 amino acids: CASSQGRGGLAGGIDNEQFF. The CDR3 nucleotides are TGCGCCAGCAGCCAAGGGAGGGGGGGACTAGCGGGAGGGATCGACAATGAGCAGTTCTTC.

The chain is built from TRBV7-3 and TRBJ1-1; no definite D call. V shed 1 base and J shed 1 base, with 13 bases lying between them. The CDR3 runs 16 residues. Germline-derived CDR1 and CDR2 are SGHTA and FQGTGA. The CDR3 spells CASSLNRWTGNTEAFF. In DNA form, the CDR3 reads TGTGCCAGCAGCTTAAATAGATGGACGGGGAACACTGAAGCTTTCTTT.

The chain has TRBV11-3 and TRBJ2-7; 8 bases agree with TRBD2. The V segment lost 3 bases and the J segment 2 bases; nucleotides outside the gene matches: 3. There are 14 residues in the CDR3. The germline gives CDR1 SGHNT, CDR2 YENEEA. CDR3 protein: CASSFPGLAYEQYF. In DNA form, the CDR3 reads TGTGCCAGCAGCTTTCCGGGACTAGCCTACGAGCAGTACTTC.

In DNA form, the CDR3 reads TGTGCCAGCAGCTTAGAATTAGCGGAGGGCGAGCAGTACTTC. Amino acids: CASSLELAEGEQYF. V and J are TRBV7-9 and TRBJ2-7; D perhaps matches TRBD2 (6 bases). The CDR3 covers 14 residues. Germline-derived CDR1 and CDR2 are SEHNR and FQNEAQ (reference sequence). Trimming cost V 1 base and J 6 bases, with 13 bases left between them.

The CDR3 bases are TGTGCCAGCAGCTTGGCGACTAGCGGGAGATGGTTGGAAGAGACCCAGTACTTC. Its translation: CASSLATSGRWLEETQYF. V usage is TRBV5-4 and J usage is TRBJ2-5; 12 nucleotides align to TRBD2. The ends lost 0 bases at V and 3 bases at J; junction bases unmatched: 9. CDR1 and CDR2 (germline): SGHNT, YYREEE (reference sequence). The CDR3 runs to 18 residues.

The V and J genes are TRBV6-5 and TRBJ2-2, with 8 positions matching TRBD2. This CDR3 has 14 residues. V gave up 10 bases and J gave up 4 bases; unmatched junction bases: 8. Germline V lookup: CDR1 MNHEY, CDR2 SVGAGI. DNA of the CDR3: TGTGCCACCGCCGGGACTAGTGGCACCGGGGAGCTGTTTTTT. Protein: CATAGTSGTGELFF.